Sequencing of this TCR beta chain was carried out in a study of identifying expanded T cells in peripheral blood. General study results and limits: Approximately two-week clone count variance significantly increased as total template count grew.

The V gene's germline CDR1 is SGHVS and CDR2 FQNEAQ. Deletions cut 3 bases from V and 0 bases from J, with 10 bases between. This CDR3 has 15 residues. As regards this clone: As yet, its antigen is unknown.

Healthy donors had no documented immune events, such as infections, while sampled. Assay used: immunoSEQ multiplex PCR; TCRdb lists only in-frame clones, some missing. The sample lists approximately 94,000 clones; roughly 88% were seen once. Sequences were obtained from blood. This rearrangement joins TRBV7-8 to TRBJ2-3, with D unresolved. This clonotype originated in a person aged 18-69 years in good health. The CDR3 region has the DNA TGTGCCAGCAGCTTGGTAGCTGCTAGCACAGATACGCAGTATTTT. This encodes CASSLVAASTDTQYF.